Sequencing of this T cell receptor beta chain was carried out in a study of blood T cell repertoires in COVID-19. This CDR3 has 15 amino acids. Germline lookup yields CDR1 SEHNR and CDR2 FQNEAQ (reference sequence). The J segment lost 8 bases and the V segment lost 5 bases, leaving 12 bases of the junction unmatched. Per the original data handling: Reference gene primers were amplified, and this amplification served to estimate nucleated cell counts. Profiling relied on immunoSEQ multiplex PCR, and the TCRdb table lists in-frame clones only, not all of them. That table is the source of V, J and clone size, and D and trimming were worked out from the DNA. The sample comprises some 35,000 clones, around 82% of which are singletons, and 15% to 20% rests with the top ten.

The rearrangement uses TRBV7-9 and TRBJ2-7, with 10 bases aligning to TRBD2. This sequence was found in a man between 70 and 80 years old with acute or convalescent COVID-19. Sequencing used peripheral blood. The CDR3 sequence: CASSQKLAGAEKQYF. The CDR3 DNA sequence: TGTGCCAGCAGCCAGAAGCTAGCGGGGGCTGAAAAGCAGTACTTC.